These T cell receptor beta chains were read from a single sample in a study of T cells after yellow fever vaccination. MiXCR was run by TCRdb on the 5' RACE reads, yielding one entry per CDR3 protein. This table holds hundreds of thousands of distinct CDR3 sequences, more than 9% found once. The material was PBMCs, obtained on the day of the yellow fever booster vaccination. The receptors shown here come from a man between 25 and 39 years old who received the YFV17D yellow fever vaccine. Each CDR3 is given with its conserved first and last residue. The order of the fields is V gene, J gene, CDR3 protein.

V: TRBV7-2
J: TRBJ2-5
CDR3: CASGTQETQYF

V: TRBV12-3/TRBV12-4
J: TRBJ2-7
CDR3: CASSFRQTYEQYF

V: TRBV7-9
J: TRBJ2-3
CDR3: CASSLALSNTDTQYF

V: TRBV2
J: TRBJ1-1
CDR3: CASKMTSEAFF

V: TRBV7-9
J: TRBJ2-3
CDR3: CASSSATGPRGTDTQYF

V: TRBV2
J: TRBJ2-1
CDR3: CASSRDRGEQFF

V: TRBV7-1
J: TRBJ2-3
CDR3: CASSSSPGTSGRAPIGTDTQYF

V: TRBV20-1
J: TRBJ2-2
CDR3: CSVRRGGPGGGELFF

V: TRBV12-3/TRBV12-4
J: TRBJ2-6
CDR3: CASIRSSGANVLTF

V: TRBV12-3/TRBV12-4
J: TRBJ1-2
CDR3: CASGVGYTF

V: TRBV12-3/TRBV12-4
J: TRBJ2-7
CDR3: CASSLGGSQGEQYF

V: TRBV7-9
J: TRBJ2-7
CDR3: CASNKGRLTYEQYF

V: TRBV4-3
J: TRBJ2-7
CDR3: CASSPTGEGYEQYF

V: TRBV24-1
J: TRBJ2-1
CDR3: CATRLAGANEQFF

V: TRBV12-3/TRBV12-4
J: TRBJ2-5
CDR3: CASSLTLAGLQETQYF

V: TRBV29-1
J: TRBJ2-2
CDR3: CSVHGGRNTGELFF

V: TRBV29-1
J: TRBJ2-3
CDR3: CSVEGTFSTDTQYF

V: TRBV9
J: TRBJ2-3
CDR3: CASSVKVTDTQYF

V: TRBV24-1
J: TRBJ2-3
CDR3: CATSAGGLAGATDTQYF

V: TRBV6-5
J: TRBJ2-7
CDR3: CASSYGQVGDEQYF

V: TRBV20-1
J: TRBJ2-5
CDR3: CSANPSGRIQETQYF

V: TRBV11-2
J: TRBJ2-3
CDR3: CASSSSGRVTDTQYF

V: TRBV28
J: TRBJ2-3
CDR3: CASSFLAGGSTDTQYF

V: TRBV5-1
J: TRBJ2-3
CDR3: CASSLAGSQDTQYF

V: TRBV4-2
J: TRBJ2-7
CDR3: CASSQGLAGGYEQYF

V: TRBV6-5
J: TRBJ2-7
CDR3: CASSYHQGLEQYF

V: TRBV5-1
J: TRBJ2-1
CDR3: CASSSWAGDEQFF

V: TRBV7-3
J: TRBJ2-3
CDR3: CASSSSGSDTQYF

V: TRBV5-1
J: TRBJ1-2
CDR3: CASSRERGHGYGYTF

V: TRBV12-5
J: TRBJ2-7
CDR3: CASGLVDTELAYEQYF

V: TRBV24-1
J: TRBJ2-3
CDR3: CATSPPPGAGDTQYF

V: TRBV25-1
J: TRBJ1-1
CDR3: CASSERTLSRQNTEAFF

V: TRBV6-1
J: TRBJ2-2
CDR3: CASTTRAGGSGELFF

V: TRBV5-1
J: TRBJ2-1
CDR3: CASSLPSGSNEQFF

V: TRBV4-3
J: TRBJ2-7
CDR3: CASSPRVGDEQYF

V: TRBV7-2
J: TRBJ2-5
CDR3: CASSLGGMYQETQYF

V: TRBV5-6
J: TRBJ1-1
CDR3: CASSSYSGGAGRFKAFF